This T cell receptor beta chain was captured in a study of shared clonotypes between healthy human individuals. Libraries were prepared by immunoSEQ multiplex PCR; TCRdb keeps only in-frame clonotypes and omits some of them. Altogether more than 2 million clones are present, just under 95% being singletons, with the ten largest covering 0.9% to 1.4%. Of note for this clone: Antigen unknown. Within the sample, other DNA sequences also encode this same CDR3.

The study's findings and limits: Having only a few donors restricted how much genetic and exposure-history diversity was captured.

CD45RO-negative, CCR7-selected cells formed the naive CD8 fraction, which excluded terminally differentiated effector memory CD45RA+ cells. The sequence was obtained from a man between 18 and 29 years old in good health. Sample: naive CD8+ T cells sorted from blood.

CDR3 in DNA: TGTGCCAGCAGCTTCGGGGACAGTTCCTACGAGCAGTACTTC. This sequence encodes CASSFGDSSYEQYF. This chain links TRBV9 with TRBJ2-7; 7 positions agree with TRBD1. After removal of 4 bases from V and 1 base from J, the junction contained 5 bases not matched to a gene. This CDR3 has 14 residues. Germline V CDR1 and CDR2: SGDLS, YYNGEE.